The next 17 T cell receptor beta chains were all read from a single sample in a study of T-cell reconstitution after alpha-beta-depleted transplantation in children (dated by TCRdb to the mid-2010s). The sample's treatment or condition label, decoded: allogeneic hematopoietic cell transplantation with graft depleted of TCRalphabeta T cells and CD19 B cells. The receptor library was made with PCR. Reads for this sample came from an Illumina HiSeq 2500. Molecular barcoding was employed in the preparation of TCR libraries, with unique molecular identifiers being used to normalize TCRbeta repertoire quantification. TCRdb's own reprocessing of the public reads used fastp at Q25 and MiXCR and kept productive beta chains. Rows with one shared CDR3 protein collapse into an entry with the most common genes and DNA. A total of about 460,000 distinct CDR3 sequences appear in this sample, over 10% of them only once. Clones ranked in the top ten supply 14% of the sample.

The sequencing here drew on PBMCs, mostly from graft donor cells, taken 180 days after TCRalphabeta/CD19-depleted stem cell transplant. The receptors were gathered from a female patient under 10 years old who had a stem cell transplant for aplastic anemia, so the T cells may come from the graft donor.

In this sample, this clonotype turned up many times. The chain is built from TRBV27 and TRBJ2-7; 11 bases map to TRBD2. V was pared by 4 bases and J by 5 bases, with 7 bases of the junction left unmatched. From germline, CDR1 is MNHEY and CDR2 SMNVEV (reference sequence). This CDR3 contains 15 residues. Written as DNA, the CDR3 is TGTGCCAGCAGTTCTTTAGCGGGAGGGGGAGACGAGCAGTACTTC. It specifies CASSSLAGGGDEQYF.

This clonotype has only a few counts. The chain joins TRBV9 to TRBJ2-7, with D possibly being TRBD2 (5 bases). The CDR3 covers 14 residues. Germline V lookup: CDR1 SGDLS, CDR2 YYNGEE. V was trimmed by 0 bases and J by 2 bases, leaving 9 bases between them. This CDR3 reads CASSVGGYPYEQYF. The CDR3 DNA follows: TGTGCCAGCAGCGTAGGAGGGTACCCCTACGAGCAGTACTTC.

The chain has TRBV7-9 and TRBJ2-7; either TRBD1 or TRBD2 may fit D (5 bases each). V dropped 5 bases and J dropped 3 bases, with 14 bases sitting between them. This CDR3 has 14 amino acids. Germline CDR1 reads SEHNR; CDR2 reads FQNEAQ (reference sequence). The CDR3 is CASSLGTAHYEQYF. CDR3 DNA: TGTGCCAGCAGCCTAGGGACGGCCCACTACGAGCAGTACTTC.

This chain links TRBV7-2 with TRBJ1-4; D call uncertain. V lost 2 bases to trimming and J lost 2 bases, with 12 bases between them. The CDR3 is 16 amino acids. The V gene's germline CDR1 is SGHTA and CDR2 FQGNSA. The CDR3 DNA is TGTGCCAGCAGCTTATGGGGTCGTGCGACTAATGAAAAACTGTTTTTT. Its translation: CASSLWGRATNEKLFF.

The CDR3 coding sequence is TGCGCCAGCAGCCAAGATACGGGACAGTATTGGTTCGCTGAAGCTTTCTTT. This gives the protein CASSQDTGQYWFAEAFF. The chain has TRBV4-3 and TRBJ1-1, with 7 bases identical to TRBD1. The V segment lost 0 bases and the J segment 6 bases; nucleotides outside the gene matches: 13. Germline values: CDR1 LGHNA, CDR2 YSLEER. The CDR3 totals 17 residues.

This clonotype was counted many times. The J gene is TRBJ2-2, the V gene TRBV15, with a weak D call TRBD2 (6 bases). The CDR3 runs 14 residues. The V end was cut by 5 bases, the J end by 3 bases, with 10 bases between. Germline CDR1 and CDR2: LNHNV and YYDKDF (reference sequence). Here the CDR3 reads CATSWRRDTGELFF. As DNA, the CDR3 is TGTGCCACCAGCTGGAGGAGGGACACCGGGGAGCTGTTTTTT.

In its sample, this clonotype was seen a few times. The chain employs TRBV18 and TRBJ2-7; the D is unclear. This CDR3 contains 13 residues. Germline CDR1 KGHSH, CDR2 LQKENI. The V gene lost 2 bases and the J gene lost 4 bases, with 9 bases spanning the gap. The CDR3 DNA is TGTGCCAGCTCACCATTGGCCGGTTACGAGCAGTACGTC. This codes for CASSPLAGYEQYV.

This clonotype was observed a few times. The chain joins TRBV25-1 to TRBJ2-7; 10 nucleotides align to TRBD1. This CDR3 comprises 19 residues. From germline, CDR1 is MGHDK and CDR2 SYGVNS. The V and J ends lost 3 bases and 0 bases, in that order; junction bases with no gene match: 14. The CDR3, as DNA: TGTGCCAGCAGTGACCCCGGGACAGGGGAACCCTTTCGCTCCTACGAGCAGTACGTC. Amino acids: CASSDPGTGEPFRSYEQYV.

This clonotype was found a few times. The chain recombines TRBV7-2 with TRBJ1-4; D is unclear. The CDR3 runs to 16 residues. Trimming took off 6 bases at V and 4 bases at J, with 18 bases between the two ends. Germline V gene lookup returns CDR1 SGHTA and CDR2 FQGNSA. CDR3 in amino acids: CASSSRPSGFNEKLFF. The CDR3 nucleotides are TGTGCCAGCAGTTCCCGGCCTTCGGGCTTTAATGAAAAACTGTTTTTT.

Only a few counts were recorded for this clonotype. The V and J genes are TRBV28 and TRBJ1-4; perhaps TRBD1 as D (5 bases). The germline CDR1 and CDR2 sequences are MDHEN and SYDVKM. Trimming cost V 8 bases and J 7 bases, with 17 bases left between them. The CDR3 is made up of 14 amino acids. The CDR3 DNA reads as TGTGCCAGCCTCCGACGGGGGAAGAGTGAAAAACTGTTTTTT. Protein product: CASLRRGKSEKLFF.

The V and J genes are TRBV6-5 and TRBJ1-1, with TRBD1 matching 8 bases. J gave up 7 bases and V 6 bases, and 13 bases lay outside the gene matches. There are 15 residues in the CDR3. CDR1 MNHEY and CDR2 SVGAGI come from the germline V gene. CDR3 amino acids: CASSLTDRAGGEAFF. The CDR3 DNA is TGTGCCAGCAGCCTTACGGACAGGGCGGGGGGTGAAGCTTTCTTT.

The chain is built from TRBV6-1 and TRBJ1-4; TRBD1 agrees at 8 bases. Trimming removed 6 bases from V and 8 bases from J; junction bases left unmatched: 14. The CDR3 runs 16 residues. The germline V gene encodes CDR1 MNHNS and CDR2 SASEGT. The CDR3 here is CASRGETGAQGEKLFF. CDR3 DNA: TGTGCCAGCAGGGGAGAGACAGGGGCTCAGGGGGAAAAACTGTTTTTT.

There are a few counts of this clonotype. The V gene is TRBV14, the J gene TRBJ1-1; the D is unclear. The germline V gene has CDR1 SGHDN and CDR2 FVKESK. The CDR3 runs 13 residues. V was shortened by 1 base and J by 9 bases, with 12 bases between the two germline ends. CDR3 sequence (DNA): TGTGCCAGCAGCCAAGCGGCCCCGAGGAAAGCTTTCTTT. Its protein product is CASSQAAPRKAFF.

The chain links TRBV7-6 to TRBJ2-1; TRBD2 aligns across 7 bases. The germline CDR1 and CDR2 sequences are SGHVS and FNYEAQ. The CDR3 runs to 15 residues. The V segment lost 1 base and the J segment 7 bases; nucleotides outside the gene matches: 7. The CDR3 DNA sequence: TGTGCCAGCAGCTTAGGCGGGAGCACGTATAATGAGCAGTTCTTC. It encodes CASSLGGSTYNEQFF.

A few counts support this clonotype. The chain uses TRBV19 and TRBJ2-1; 7 bases fit TRBD2. V dropped 6 bases and J dropped 9; count of bases not matched to a gene: 8. This CDR3 is built from 13 residues. CDR1 is LNHDA and CDR2 is SQIVND in the germline V gene (reference sequence). The CDR3 loop reads CASRSGIGGEQFF. CDR3 coding DNA: TGTGCCAGTAGAAGCGGGATCGGGGGTGAGCAGTTCTTC.

In this sample, this clonotype turned up a few times. The chain is built from TRBV20-1 and TRBJ2-7, with D tentatively TRBD2 (5 bases). The CDR3 sequence is 15 residues long. The germline gives CDR1 DFQATT, CDR2 SNEGSKA (reference sequence). V shed 0 bases and J shed 4 bases, with 16 bases lying between them. CDR3 bases: TGCAGTGCTAGAGATTACGAGGGAGAGTCTTACGAGCAGTACGTC. Translated: CSARDYEGESYEQYV.

The rearrangement uses TRBV10-2 and TRBJ1-4, with D uncertain. This CDR3 spans 16 amino acids. V gave up 5 bases and J gave up 4 bases, with 17 bases separating them. Germline loops: CDR1 WSHSY, CDR2 SAAADI. CDR3 residues: CASSLYGPPHNEKLFF. CDR3 nucleotides: TGCGCCAGCAGTCTGTACGGCCCTCCTCATAATGAAAAACTGTTTTTT.